Here is one TCR beta chain with its context. No antigen is known for it. This specimen belongs to a study of a mutant IDH1 vaccine in newly diagnosed glioma. Study-level information: Standard pretreatment was either radiotherapy, temozolomide, or, for most, radiochemotherapy with temozolomide.

Described time point: week 23, last vaccination. It was 300 ug of mutant IDH1 20-mer peptide that made up each vaccine dose, given with topical imiquimod. New WHO grade 3 or 4 astrocytomas that were IDH1-mutant and ATRX-lost occurred in the donors. V lost 6 bases to trimming and J lost 4 bases, with 12 bases between them. CDR3 length equals 13 residues. In germline, CDR1 is SNHLY, CDR2 FYNNEI. Overall study findings and caveats: The authors found pseudoprogression apparently unrelated to changes in top peripheral T cell clonotypes.

Profiling relied on immunoSEQ multiplex PCR, and the TCRdb table lists in-frame clones only, not all of them. This sample has under 45,000 clones, with approximately 72% found just once. This receptor was obtained from a man aged 50-59 years with glioma. The V gene is TRBV2, the J gene TRBJ1-2; possible D gene TRBD1, 5 bases. Sequences were derived from PBMCs, sampled from a glioma patient whose treatment included an IDH1 peptide vaccine. The CDR3 sequence: CASRAGSAYGYTF. In DNA form, the CDR3 reads TGTGCCAGCAGGGCAGGGTCTGCCTATGGCTACACCTTC. The complete variable domain, with remaining parts taken from reference TRBV2 and TRBJ1-2, reads EPEVTQTPSHQVTQMGQEVILRCVPISNHLYFYWYRQILGQKVEFLVSFYNNEISEKSEIFDDQFSVERPDGSNFTLKIRSTKLEDSAMYFCASRAGSAYGYTFGSGTRLTVV.